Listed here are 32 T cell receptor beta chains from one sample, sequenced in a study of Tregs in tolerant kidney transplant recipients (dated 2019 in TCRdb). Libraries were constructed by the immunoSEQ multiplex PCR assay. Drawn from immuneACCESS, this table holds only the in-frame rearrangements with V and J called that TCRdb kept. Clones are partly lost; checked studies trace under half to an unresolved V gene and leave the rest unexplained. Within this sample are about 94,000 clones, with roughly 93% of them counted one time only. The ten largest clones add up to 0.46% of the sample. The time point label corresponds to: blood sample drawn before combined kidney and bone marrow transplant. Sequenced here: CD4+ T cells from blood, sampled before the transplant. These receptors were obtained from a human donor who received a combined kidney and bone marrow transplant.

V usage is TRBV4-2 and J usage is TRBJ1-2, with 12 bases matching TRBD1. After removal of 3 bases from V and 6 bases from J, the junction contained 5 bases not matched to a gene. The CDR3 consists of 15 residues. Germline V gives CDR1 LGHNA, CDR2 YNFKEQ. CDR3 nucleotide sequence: TGTGCCAGCAGCCATAGGGACAGGGGGCGGGATGGCTACACCTTC. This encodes CASSHRDRGRDGYTF.

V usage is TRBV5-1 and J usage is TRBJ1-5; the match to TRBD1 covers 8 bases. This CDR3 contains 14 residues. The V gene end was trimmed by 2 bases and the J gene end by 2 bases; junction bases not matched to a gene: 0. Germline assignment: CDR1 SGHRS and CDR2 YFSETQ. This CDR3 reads CASSLQGGNQPQHF. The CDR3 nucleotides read TGCGCCAGCAGCTTACAGGGGGGCAATCAGCCCCAGCATTTT.

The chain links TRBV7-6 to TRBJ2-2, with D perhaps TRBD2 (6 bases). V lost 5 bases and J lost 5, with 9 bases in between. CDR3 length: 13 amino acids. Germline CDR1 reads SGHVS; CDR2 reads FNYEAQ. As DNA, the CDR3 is TGTGCCAGCAGCCTTAGCGGAACCGGGGAGCTGTTTTTT. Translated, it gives CASSLSGTGELFF.

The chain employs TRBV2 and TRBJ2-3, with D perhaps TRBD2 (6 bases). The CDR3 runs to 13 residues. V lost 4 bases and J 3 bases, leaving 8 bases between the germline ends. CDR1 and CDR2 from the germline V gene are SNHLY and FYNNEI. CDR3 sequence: CASSGRATDTQYF. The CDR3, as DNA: TGTGCCAGCAGTGGGAGGGCGACAGATACGCAGTATTTT.

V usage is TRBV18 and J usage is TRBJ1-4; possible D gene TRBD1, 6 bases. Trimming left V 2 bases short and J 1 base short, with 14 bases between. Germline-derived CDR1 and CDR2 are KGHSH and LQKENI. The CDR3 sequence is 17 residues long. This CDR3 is CASSPSPNRVTNEKLFF. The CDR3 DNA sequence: TGTGCCAGCTCACCATCCCCCAACAGGGTAACTAATGAAAAACTGTTTTTT.

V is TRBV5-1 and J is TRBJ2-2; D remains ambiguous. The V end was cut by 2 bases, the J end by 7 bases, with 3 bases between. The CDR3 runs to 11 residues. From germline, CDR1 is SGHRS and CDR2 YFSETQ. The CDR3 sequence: CASSFYGELFF. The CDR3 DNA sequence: TGCGCCAGCAGCTTCTACGGGGAGCTGTTTTTT.

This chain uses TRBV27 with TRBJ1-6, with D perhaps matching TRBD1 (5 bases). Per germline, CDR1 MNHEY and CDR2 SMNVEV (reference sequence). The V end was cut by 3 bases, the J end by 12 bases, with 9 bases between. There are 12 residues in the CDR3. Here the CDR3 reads CASSFTGGPLHF. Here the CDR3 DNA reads TGTGCCAGCAGTTTCACGGGGGGACCCCTCCACTTT.

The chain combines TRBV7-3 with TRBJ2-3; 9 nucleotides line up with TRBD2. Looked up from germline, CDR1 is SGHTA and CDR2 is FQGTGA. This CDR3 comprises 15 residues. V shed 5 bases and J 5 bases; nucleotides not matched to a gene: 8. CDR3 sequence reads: CASSPAGGGRDTQYF. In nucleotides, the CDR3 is TGTGCCAGCAGCCCAGCGGGAGGCGGTCGAGATACGCAGTATTTT.

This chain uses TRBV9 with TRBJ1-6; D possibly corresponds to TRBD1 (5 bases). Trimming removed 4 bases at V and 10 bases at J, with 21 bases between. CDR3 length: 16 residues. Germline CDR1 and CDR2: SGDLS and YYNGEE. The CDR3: CASSSRGGGVGSPLHF. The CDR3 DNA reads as TGTGCCAGCAGCTCACGCGGGGGGGGAGTAGGGTCACCCCTCCACTTT.

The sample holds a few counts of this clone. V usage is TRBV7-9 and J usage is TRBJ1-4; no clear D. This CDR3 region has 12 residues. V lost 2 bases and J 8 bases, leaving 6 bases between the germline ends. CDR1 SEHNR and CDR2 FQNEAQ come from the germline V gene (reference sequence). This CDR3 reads CASSLRSEKLFF. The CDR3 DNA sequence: TGTGCCAGCAGCTTAAGGAGCGAAAAACTGTTTTTT.

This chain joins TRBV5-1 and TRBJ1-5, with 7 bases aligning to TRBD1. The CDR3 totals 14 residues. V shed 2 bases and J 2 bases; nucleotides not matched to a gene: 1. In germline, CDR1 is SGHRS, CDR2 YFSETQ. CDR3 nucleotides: TGCGCCAGCAGCTTCGACAGGGGCAATCAGCCCCAGCATTTT. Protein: CASSFDRGNQPQHF.

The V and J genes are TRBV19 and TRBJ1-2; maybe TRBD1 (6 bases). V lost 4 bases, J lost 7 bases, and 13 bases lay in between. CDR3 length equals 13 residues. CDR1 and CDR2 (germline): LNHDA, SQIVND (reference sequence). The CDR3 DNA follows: TGTGCCAGTAGTACCCCGGACAGACCTGGCTACACCTTC. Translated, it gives CASSTPDRPGYTF.

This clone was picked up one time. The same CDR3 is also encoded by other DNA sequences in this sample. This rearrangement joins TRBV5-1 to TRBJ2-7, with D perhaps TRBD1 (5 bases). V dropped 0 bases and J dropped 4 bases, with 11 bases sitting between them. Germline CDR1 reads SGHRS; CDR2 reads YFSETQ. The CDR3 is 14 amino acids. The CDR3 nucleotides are TGCGCCAGCAGCTTGGGGGCTTCAGGGTACGAGCAGTACTTC. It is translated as CASSLGASGYEQYF.

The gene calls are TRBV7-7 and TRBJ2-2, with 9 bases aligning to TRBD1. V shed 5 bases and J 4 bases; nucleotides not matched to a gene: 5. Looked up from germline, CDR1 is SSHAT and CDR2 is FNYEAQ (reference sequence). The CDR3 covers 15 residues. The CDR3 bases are TGTGCCAGCAGCCCGGACAGGGGATCCACCGGGGAGCTGTTTTTT. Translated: CASSPDRGSTGELFF.

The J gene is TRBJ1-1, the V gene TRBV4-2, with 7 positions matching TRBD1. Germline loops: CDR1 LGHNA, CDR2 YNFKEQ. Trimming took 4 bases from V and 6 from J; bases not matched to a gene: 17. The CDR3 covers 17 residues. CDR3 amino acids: CASSPEGQQGSGAEAFF. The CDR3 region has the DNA TGTGCCAGCAGCCCGGAGGGTCAACAGGGGTCGGGCGCTGAAGCTTTCTTT.

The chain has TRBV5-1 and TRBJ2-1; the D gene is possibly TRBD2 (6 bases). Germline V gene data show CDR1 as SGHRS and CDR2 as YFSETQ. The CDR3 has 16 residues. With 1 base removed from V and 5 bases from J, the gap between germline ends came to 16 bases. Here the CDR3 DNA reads TGCGCCAGCAGCTTGAGCCCTAGCGTTAAAAACAATGAGCAGTTCTTC. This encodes CASSLSPSVKNNEQFF. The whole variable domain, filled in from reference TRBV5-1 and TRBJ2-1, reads KAGVTQTPRYLIKTRGQQVTLSCSPISGHRSVSWYQQTPGQGLQFLFEYFSETQRNKGNFPGRFSGRQFSNSRSEMNVSTLELGDSALYLCASSLSPSVKNNEQFFGPGTRLTVL.

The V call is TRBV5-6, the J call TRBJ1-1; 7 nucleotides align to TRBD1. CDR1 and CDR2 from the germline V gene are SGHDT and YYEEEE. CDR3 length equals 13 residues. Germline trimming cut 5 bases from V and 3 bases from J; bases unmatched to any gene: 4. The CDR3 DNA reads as TGTGCCAGCAGGACAGGGCCGTACACTGAAGCTTTCTTT. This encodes CASRTGPYTEAFF. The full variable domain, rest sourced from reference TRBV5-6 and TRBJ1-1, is DAGVTQSPTHLIKTRGQQVTLRCSPKSGHDTVSWYQQALGQGPQFIFQYYEEEERQRGNFPDRFSGHQFPNYSSELNVNALLLGDSALYLCASRTGPYTEAFFGQGTRLTVV.

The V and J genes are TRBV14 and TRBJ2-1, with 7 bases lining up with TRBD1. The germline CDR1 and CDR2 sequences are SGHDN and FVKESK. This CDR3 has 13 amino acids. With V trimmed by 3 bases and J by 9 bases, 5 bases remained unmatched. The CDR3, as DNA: TGTGCCAGCAGCCAGATAGGGGGCCTTGAGCAGTTCTTC. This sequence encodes CASSQIGGLEQFF.

CDR3 sequence: CASSLDTRLAKNIQYF. The CDR3 DNA is TGTGCCAGCAGCTTAGACACCAGGCTAGCCAAAAACATTCAGTACTTC. The V and J genes are TRBV7-2 and TRBJ2-4; D gene unclear. Germline V gene lookup returns CDR1 SGHTA and CDR2 FQGNSA. This CDR3 contains 16 residues. Trimming removed 1 base from V and 0 bases from J, with 10 bases in between.

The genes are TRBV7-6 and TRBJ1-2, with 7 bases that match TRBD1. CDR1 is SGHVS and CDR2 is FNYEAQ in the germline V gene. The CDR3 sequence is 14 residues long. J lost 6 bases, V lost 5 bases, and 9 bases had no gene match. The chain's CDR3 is CASSETGLGNGYTF. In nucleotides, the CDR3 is TGTGCCAGCAGCGAGACAGGGCTCGGGAATGGCTACACCTTC.

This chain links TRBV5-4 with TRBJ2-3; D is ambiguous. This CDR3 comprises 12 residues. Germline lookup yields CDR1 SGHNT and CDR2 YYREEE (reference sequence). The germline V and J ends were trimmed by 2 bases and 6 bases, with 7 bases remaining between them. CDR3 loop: CASSFPLDTQYF. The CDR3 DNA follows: TGTGCCAGCAGCTTTCCCCTCGATACGCAGTATTTT.

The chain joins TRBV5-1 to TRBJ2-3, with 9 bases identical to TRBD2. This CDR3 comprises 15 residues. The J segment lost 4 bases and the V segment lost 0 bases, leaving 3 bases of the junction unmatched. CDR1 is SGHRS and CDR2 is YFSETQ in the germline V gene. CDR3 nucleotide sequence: TGCGCCAGCAGCTTGGTTGGCGGGGGGGCAGATACGCAGTATTTT. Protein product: CASSLVGGGADTQYF.

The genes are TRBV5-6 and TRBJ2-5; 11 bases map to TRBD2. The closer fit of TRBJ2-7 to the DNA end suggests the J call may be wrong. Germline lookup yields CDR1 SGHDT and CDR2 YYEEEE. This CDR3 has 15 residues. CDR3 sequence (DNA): TGTGCCAGCAGCTTGGTTAGCGGGGGGGCATACGAGCAGTACTTC. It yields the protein CASSLVSGGAYEQYF.

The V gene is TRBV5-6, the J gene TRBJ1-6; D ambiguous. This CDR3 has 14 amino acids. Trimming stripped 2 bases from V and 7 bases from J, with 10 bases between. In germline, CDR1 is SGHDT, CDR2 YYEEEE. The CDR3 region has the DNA TGTGCCAGCAGCTTTGCGGGCAGGAATTCACCCCTCCACTTT. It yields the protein CASSFAGRNSPLHF.

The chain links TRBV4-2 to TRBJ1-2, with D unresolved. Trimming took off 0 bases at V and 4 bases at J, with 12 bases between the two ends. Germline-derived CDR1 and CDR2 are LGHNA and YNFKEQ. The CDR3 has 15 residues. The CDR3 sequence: CASSQDPRLGYGYTF. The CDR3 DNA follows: TGTGCCAGCAGCCAAGATCCCAGACTTGGCTATGGCTACACCTTC.

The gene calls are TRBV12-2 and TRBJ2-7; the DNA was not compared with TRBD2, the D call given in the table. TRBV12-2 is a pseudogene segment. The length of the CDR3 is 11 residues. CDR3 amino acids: CASRLVYEQYF. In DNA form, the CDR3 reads TGTGCAAGTCGCTTAGTATACGAGCAGTACTTC.

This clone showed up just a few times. The CDR3 nucleotides read TGTGCCAGCAGTTTAGCAGGGGAATTCTTTGTATATAATTCACCCCTCCACTTT. This translates into CASSLAGEFFVYNSPLHF. The chain carries TRBV28 and TRBJ1-6; maybe TRBD1 (6 bases). V was cut by 2 bases and J by 4 bases, with 18 bases left in between. Germline V CDR1 and CDR2: MDHEN, SYDVKM. The CDR3 has 18 amino acids.

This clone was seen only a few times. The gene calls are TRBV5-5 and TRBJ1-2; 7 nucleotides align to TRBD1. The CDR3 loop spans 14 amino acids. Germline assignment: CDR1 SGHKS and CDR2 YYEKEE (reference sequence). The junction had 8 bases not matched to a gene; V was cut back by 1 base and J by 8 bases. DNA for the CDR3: TGTGCCAGCAGCTTGCGGGGACAGATCGACGGCTACACCTTC. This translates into CASSLRGQIDGYTF.

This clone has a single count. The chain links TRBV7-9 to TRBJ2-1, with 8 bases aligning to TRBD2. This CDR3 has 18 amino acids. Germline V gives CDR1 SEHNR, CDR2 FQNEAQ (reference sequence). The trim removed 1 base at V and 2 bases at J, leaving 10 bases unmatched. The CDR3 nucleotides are TGTGCCAGCAGCTTAGTGGGTGGGGTAGCGGGGCCCTACAATGAGCAGTTCTTC. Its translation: CASSLVGGVAGPYNEQFF.

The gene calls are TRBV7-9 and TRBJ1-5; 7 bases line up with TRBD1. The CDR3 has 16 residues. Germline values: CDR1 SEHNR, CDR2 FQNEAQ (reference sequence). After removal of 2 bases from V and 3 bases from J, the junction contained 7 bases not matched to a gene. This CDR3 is CASSLSRDRSNQPQHF. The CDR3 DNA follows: TGTGCCAGCAGCTTAAGTAGGGACAGATCCAATCAGCCCCAGCATTTT.

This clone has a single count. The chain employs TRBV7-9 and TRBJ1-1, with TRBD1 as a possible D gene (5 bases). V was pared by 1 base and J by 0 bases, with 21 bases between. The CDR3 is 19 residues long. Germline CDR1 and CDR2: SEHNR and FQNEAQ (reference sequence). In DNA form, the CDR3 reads TGTGCCAGCAGCTTAGAGGTGTGGTCCAGGGTAAGGGTGAACACTGAAGCTTTCTTT. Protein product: CASSLEVWSRVRVNTEAFF.

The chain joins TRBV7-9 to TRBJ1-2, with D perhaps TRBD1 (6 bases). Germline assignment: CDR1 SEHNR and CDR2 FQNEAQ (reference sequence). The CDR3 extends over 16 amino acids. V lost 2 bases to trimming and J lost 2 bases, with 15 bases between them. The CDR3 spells CASSLNLAGENYGYTF. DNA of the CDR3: TGTGCCAGCAGCTTAAATCTCGCAGGGGAGAACTATGGCTACACCTTC.